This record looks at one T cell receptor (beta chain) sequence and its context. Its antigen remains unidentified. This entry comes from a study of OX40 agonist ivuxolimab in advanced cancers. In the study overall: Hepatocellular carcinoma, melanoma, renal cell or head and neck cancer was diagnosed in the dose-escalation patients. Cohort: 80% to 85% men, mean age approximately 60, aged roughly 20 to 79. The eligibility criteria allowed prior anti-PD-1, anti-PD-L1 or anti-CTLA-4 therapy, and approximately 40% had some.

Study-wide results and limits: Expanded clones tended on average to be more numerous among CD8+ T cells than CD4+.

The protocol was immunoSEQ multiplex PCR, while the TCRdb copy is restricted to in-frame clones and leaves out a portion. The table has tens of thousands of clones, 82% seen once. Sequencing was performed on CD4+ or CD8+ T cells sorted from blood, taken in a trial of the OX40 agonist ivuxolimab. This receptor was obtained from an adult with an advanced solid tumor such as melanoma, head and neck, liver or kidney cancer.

Here the CDR3 DNA reads TGTGCCAGCAGGATGACAGGGAGAGAGACCCAGTACTTC. It yields the protein CASRMTGRETQYF. The gene calls are TRBV27 and TRBJ2-5; 7 positions agree with TRBD1. From germline, CDR1 is MNHEY and CDR2 SMNVEV (reference sequence). CDR3 size: 13 residues. Trimming took 6 bases from V and 4 from J; bases not matched to a gene: 5.